The rows below give T cell receptor beta chains drawn from one sample of a study of Ad26.COV2.S vaccination and SARS-CoV-2 variants. Some clones are missing from TCRdb's copy, which holds only in-frame ones; the method was immunoSEQ multiplex PCR. The sample shows about 260,000 clones, 70% to 90% of them seen only once. The sample in question was peripheral blood, obtained in a trial of Ad26.COV2.S vaccine versus placebo. Every receptor here comes from a person aged 18-60 years who received the Ad26.COV2.S COVID-19 vaccine or a placebo. Each CDR3 is given with its conserved first and last residue. The D gene is left open where the match is weak. Where a row states a size, it is once, few, many or the class of an expanded clone; other rows omit it.

v_gene: TRBV30
d_gene: .
abundance: .
j_gene: TRBJ1-5
CDR3aa: CAWSPGSDQPQHF
CDR3nt: TGTGCCTGGAGTCCGGGGTCGGATCAGCCCCAGCATTTT

v_gene: TRBV5-1
d_gene: TRBD1
abundance: .
j_gene: TRBJ2-7
CDR3aa: CASSPGTGAYEQYF
CDR3nt: TGCGCCAGCAGTCCCGGGACAGGGGCCTACGAGCAGTACTTC

v_gene: TRBV24-1
d_gene: TRBD2
abundance: once
j_gene: TRBJ2-3
CDR3aa: CATSDRTSGRTTDTQYF
CDR3nt: TGTGCCACCAGTGATCGAACTAGCGGGAGGACAACAGATACGCAGTATTTT

v_gene: TRBV7-9
d_gene: TRBD1
abundance: .
j_gene: TRBJ1-3
CDR3aa: CASSSGQGASGNTIYF
CDR3nt: TGTGCCAGCAGCTCGGGACAGGGGGCGTCAGGAAACACCATATATTTT

v_gene: TRBV4-1
d_gene: .
abundance: .
j_gene: TRBJ1-1
CDR3aa: CASSLEPGTEAFF
CDR3nt: TGCGCCAGCAGCCTGGAACCGGGAACTGAAGCTTTCTTT

v_gene: TRBV9
d_gene: TRBD1
abundance: .
j_gene: TRBJ2-5
CDR3aa: CASSKETGFRETQYF
CDR3nt: TGTGCCAGCAGCAAAGAGACAGGGTTTAGAGAGACCCAGTACTTC

v_gene: TRBV7-2
d_gene: .
abundance: .
j_gene: TRBJ2-3
CDR3aa: CASSLVDRLSTDTQYF
CDR3nt: TGTGCCAGCAGCTTAGTGGACAGACTTAGCACAGATACGCAGTATTTT

v_gene: TRBV4-1
d_gene: .
abundance: few
j_gene: TRBJ1-5
CDR3aa: CASSQGTTGGNQPQHF
CDR3nt: TGCGCCAGCAGCCAAGGGACCACCGGGGGCAATCAGCCCCAGCATTTT

v_gene: TRBV6-6
d_gene: TRBD1
abundance: .
j_gene: TRBJ1-5
CDR3aa: CASRTGMLNQPQHF
CDR3nt: TGTGCCAGCAGGACAGGGATGCTAAATCAGCCCCAGCATTTT

v_gene: TRBV27
d_gene: TRBD2
abundance: .
j_gene: TRBJ2-2
CDR3aa: CASSLYGLAGGPSNTGELFF
CDR3nt: TGTGCCAGCAGTTTATACGGACTAGCGGGAGGGCCCTCCAACACCGGGGAGCTGTTTTTT

v_gene: TRBV9
d_gene: TRBD1
abundance: .
j_gene: TRBJ1-4
CDR3aa: CASSSLGGSNEKLFF
CDR3nt: TGTGCCAGCAGCTCTTTAGGGGGCTCTAATGAAAAACTGTTTTTT

v_gene: TRBV5-1
d_gene: .
abundance: .
j_gene: TRBJ2-2
CDR3aa: CASSLKYNTGELFF
CDR3nt: TGCGCCAGCAGCTTGAAATATAACACCGGGGAGCTGTTTTTT

v_gene: TRBV3-1/TRBV3-2
d_gene: .
abundance: .
j_gene: TRBJ2-2
CDR3aa: CASSQGIGGNTGELFF
CDR3nt: TGTGCCAGCAGCCAAGGGATCGGAGGGAACACCGGGGAGCTGTTTTTT

v_gene: TRBV19
d_gene: .
abundance: .
j_gene: TRBJ2-1
CDR3aa: CASSMQALSSYNEQFF
CDR3nt: TGTGCCAGTAGTATGCAAGCATTAAGCTCCTACAATGAGCAGTTCTTC

v_gene: TRBV10-3
d_gene: .
abundance: .
j_gene: TRBJ2-5
CDR3aa: CAISEGEETQYF
CDR3nt: TGTGCCATCAGTGAAGGGGAAGAGACCCAGTACTTC

v_gene: TRBV5-1
d_gene: TRBD1
abundance: .
j_gene: TRBJ2-5
CDR3aa: CASSPRTGEATQYF
CDR3nt: TGCGCCAGCAGCCCAAGGACAGGCGAGGCGACCCAGTACTTC

v_gene: TRBV2
d_gene: .
abundance: .
j_gene: TRBJ1-5
CDR3aa: CASSDRLGKRNQPQHF
CDR3nt: TGTGCCAGCAGTGATCGGTTGGGGAAACGTAATCAGCCCCAGCATTTT

v_gene: TRBV7-2
d_gene: .
abundance: .
j_gene: TRBJ2-2
CDR3aa: CASSKGARGGTGELFF
CDR3nt: TGTGCCAGCAGCAAAGGGGCCAGAGGAGGGACCGGGGAGCTGTTTTTT

v_gene: TRBV19
d_gene: .
abundance: .
j_gene: TRBJ1-6
CDR3aa: CASSWGGSTFVNSPLHF
CDR3nt: TGTGCCAGTAGCTGGGGTGGCTCAACATTTGTTAATTCACCCCTCCACTTT

v_gene: TRBV3-1/TRBV3-2
d_gene: TRBD1
abundance: .
j_gene: TRBJ1-3
CDR3aa: CASSSPGQLSAIYF
CDR3nt: TGTGCCAGCAGCTCCCCGGGACAGCTAAGCGCCATATATTTT

v_gene: TRBV9
d_gene: .
abundance: .
j_gene: TRBJ1-4
CDR3aa: CASSVDAADEKLFF
CDR3nt: TGTGCCAGCAGCGTGGATGCCGCTGATGAAAAACTGTTTTTT

v_gene: TRBV4-2
d_gene: TRBD1
abundance: .
j_gene: TRBJ2-1
CDR3aa: CASSQDPGGQGSFTPNNEQFF
CDR3nt: TGTGCCAGCAGCCAAGATCCAGGTGGACAGGGGAGTTTTACCCCAAACAATGAGCAGTTCTTC

v_gene: TRBV10-3
d_gene: .
abundance: .
j_gene: TRBJ1-2
CDR3aa: CAIMGGNYGYTF
CDR3nt: TGTGCCATCATGGGCGGAAACTATGGCTACACCTTC

v_gene: TRBV5-1
d_gene: TRBD1
abundance: .
j_gene: TRBJ1-4
CDR3aa: CASSLRQGSEKLFF
CDR3nt: TGCGCCAGCAGCTTGAGACAGGGAAGTGAAAAACTGTTTTTT

v_gene: TRBV11-2
d_gene: .
abundance: .
j_gene: TRBJ1-2
CDR3aa: CASSLRGREYGYTF
CDR3nt: TGTGCCAGCAGTTTGAGGGGAAGGGAGTATGGCTACACCTTC

v_gene: TRBV4-3
d_gene: TRBD1
abundance: few
j_gene: TRBJ2-7
CDR3aa: CASSQLTGASYEQYF
CDR3nt: TGCGCCAGCAGCCAATTGACAGGGGCCTCCTACGAGCAGTACTTC

v_gene: TRBV4-3
d_gene: TRBD2
abundance: once
j_gene: TRBJ2-1
CDR3aa: CASSRKREVEQFF
CDR3nt: TGCGCCAGCAGCCGGAAGCGGGAAGTGGAGCAGTTCTTC

v_gene: TRBV20-1
d_gene: .
abundance: .
j_gene: TRBJ1-2
CDR3aa: CSASGGTNLYGYTF
CDR3nt: TGCAGTGCTAGTGGAGGGACGAACCTCTATGGCTACACCTTC

v_gene: TRBV7-3
d_gene: .
abundance: few
j_gene: TRBJ2-2
CDR3aa: CASSPSWVTGELFF
CDR3nt: TGTGCCAGCAGCCCCAGTTGGGTAACCGGGGAGCTGTTTTTT

v_gene: TRBV7-2
d_gene: TRBD1
abundance: .
j_gene: TRBJ1-2
CDR3aa: CASSLRDSLYGYTF
CDR3nt: TGTGCCAGCAGCTTACGGGACAGTTTATATGGCTACACCTTC

v_gene: TRBV6-2/TRBV6-3
d_gene: .
abundance: .
j_gene: TRBJ1-6
CDR3aa: CASSPLRTENSPLHF
CDR3nt: TGTGCCAGCAGCCCCTTGAGGACAGAGAATTCACCCCTCCACTTT

v_gene: TRBV6-5
d_gene: .
abundance: few
j_gene: TRBJ2-3
CDR3aa: CASSYGGSGADTQYF
CDR3nt: TGTGCCAGCAGTTACGGGGGGAGTGGGGCAGATACGCAGTATTTT

v_gene: TRBV19
d_gene: .
abundance: .
j_gene: TRBJ1-4
CDR3aa: CASSGQINEKLFF
CDR3nt: TGTGCCAGTTCAGGACAGATCAATGAAAAACTGTTTTTT